The 23 T cell receptor beta chains below were found in one sample sequenced in a study of blood T cell repertoires in COVID-19. Measured with immunoSEQ multiplex PCR; TCRdb has only the in-frame clones, and not every one. In the table there are around 100,000 clones, less than 85% of which are singletons. Sequenced: peripheral blood. The origin of the receptors is a human donor in a cohort sampled during active COVID-19.

This chain uses TRBV5-6 with TRBJ1-5; no firm D call. V was trimmed by 3 bases and J by 3 bases, leaving 22 bases between them. Germline V gives CDR1 SGHDT, CDR2 YYEEEE. The CDR3 has 18 amino acids. CDR3 DNA sequence: TGTGCCAGCAGCTGGTCTGGGAGATTTGATGGGCACAATCAGCCCCAGCATTTT. It encodes CASSWSGRFDGHNQPQHF.

This chain joins TRBV11-3 and TRBJ2-4; D is possibly TRBD1 (6 bases). CDR1 SGHNT and CDR2 YENEEA come from the germline V gene. The CDR3 loop spans 13 amino acids. Trimming pared 2 bases from V and 7 bases from J, leaving 9 bases between. The CDR3 DNA follows: TGTGCCAGCAGCTTATCAAGGGGGAACATTCAGTACTTC. This translates into CASSLSRGNIQYF.

There are a few counts of this clone. The chain joins TRBV5-5 to TRBJ1-3; TRBD1 is a possible D gene (5 bases). The V end lost 3 bases, the J end lost 0 bases, and 10 bases lay between the germline ends. Germline V gene lookup returns CDR1 SGHKS and CDR2 YYEKEE (reference sequence). This CDR3 is 15 amino acids long. The CDR3 region is CASSSDGHSGNTIYF. CDR3 DNA: TGTGCCAGCAGCTCGGACGGACACTCTGGAAACACCATATATTTT.

The V gene is TRBV7-3, the J gene TRBJ2-1; 8 bases fit TRBD2. V lost 6 bases and J lost 12; bases outside the gene matches: 13. This CDR3 has 14 residues. The germline V gene has CDR1 SGHTA and CDR2 FQGTGA. CDR3 protein: CASSPVAGLDTQFF. CDR3 DNA: TGTGCCAGCAGTCCCGTGGCGGGACTAGATACGCAGTTCTTC.

The chain has TRBV11-2 and TRBJ1-2, with TRBD1 matching 7 bases. CDR1 and CDR2 from the germline V gene are SGHAT and FQNNGV. Losses at the gene ends were 1 base for V and 6 bases for J; bases not matched to a gene: 8. The CDR3 runs 15 residues. CDR3 coding DNA: TGTGCCAGCAGCTTAGGAGCAGGGGGTCTCGATGGCTACACCTTC. As protein: CASSLGAGGLDGYTF.

The genes are TRBV2 and TRBJ2-7; tentatively, D is TRBD1 (5 bases). There are 14 residues in the CDR3. V shed 6 bases and J shed 2 bases, with 14 bases lying between them. CDR1 and CDR2 (germline): SNHLY, FYNNEI. CDR3 residues: CASRPQGTAYEQYF. CDR3 sequence (DNA): TGTGCCAGCAGACCTCAGGGAACCGCCTACGAGCAGTACTTC.

CDR3: CASSQESDSNQPQHF. The CDR3 DNA follows: TGTGCCAGCAGCCAAGAGTCAGATAGCAATCAGCCCCAGCATTTT. The V and J genes are TRBV4-2 and TRBJ1-5; no clear D gene. V was trimmed by 0 bases and J by 0 bases, leaving 6 bases between them. The germline gives CDR1 LGHNA, CDR2 YNFKEQ. The CDR3 loop spans 15 amino acids.

The chain joins TRBV27 to TRBJ2-7; 8 nucleotides align to TRBD1. Germline loops: CDR1 MNHEY, CDR2 SMNVEV (reference sequence). The CDR3 is 15 residues long. V shed 5 bases, J shed 2 bases, and the junction held 8 bases outside the gene matches. In DNA, the CDR3 is TGTGCCAGCAGTCCCTATGGGACAGGAACCTACGAGCAGTACTTC. It encodes CASSPYGTGTYEQYF.

V is TRBV30 and J is TRBJ2-7; a weak D match, TRBD2 (7 bases). This CDR3 is built from 14 residues. The germline V gene has CDR1 GTSNPN and CDR2 SVGIG (reference sequence). V was trimmed by 3 bases and J by 5 bases, leaving 17 bases between them. The CDR3 loop reads CAWRTGGIFDEQYF. The CDR3, as DNA: TGTGCCTGGAGAACGGGGGGCATTTTCGACGAGCAGTACTTC.

This clone was detected only once. This sequence joins TRBV19 and TRBJ1-5; D gene ambiguous. CDR3 length: 15 residues. Germline loops: CDR1 LNHDA, CDR2 SQIVND (reference sequence). Deletions cut 7 bases from V and 3 bases from J, with 16 bases between. The CDR3 spells CASTRTQAVNQPQHF. The CDR3 bases are TGTGCCAGTACCAGGACTCAGGCGGTCAATCAGCCCCAGCATTTT.

The J gene is TRBJ1-1, the V gene TRBV29-1; D remains unclear. V was clipped by 5 bases and J by 2 bases, with 6 bases between them. The CDR3 totals 11 residues. Germline-derived CDR1 and CDR2 are SQVTM and ANQGSEA. CDR3 sequence: CSVISNTEAFF. The CDR3 DNA follows: TGCAGCGTTATCTCTAACACTGAAGCTTTCTTT.

The rearrangement uses TRBV12-5 and TRBJ2-1, with a possible D match to TRBD2 (6 bases). Germline lookup yields CDR1 LGHNT and CDR2 FRNRAP. The CDR3 has 15 residues. The V end lost 7 bases, the J end lost 6 bases, and 19 bases lay between the germline ends. The CDR3 nucleotides read TGTGCTAGTGCCCTGGAGGGCCGTGGGTTCAATGAGCAGTTCTTC. Translated, it gives CASALEGRGFNEQFF.

This rearrangement joins TRBV28 to TRBJ1-2, with 7 bases aligning to TRBD1. The CDR3 runs to 13 residues. Trimming removed 5 bases from V and 8 bases from J; junction bases left unmatched: 8. From germline, CDR1 is MDHEN and CDR2 SYDVKM. CDR3: CASSNNRGGGYTF. The CDR3, as DNA: TGTGCCAGCAGTAATAACAGGGGCGGCGGCTACACCTTC.

The J gene is TRBJ2-3, the V gene TRBV28, with 7 positions matching TRBD2. The V segment lost 3 bases and the J segment 3 bases; nucleotides outside the gene matches: 6. This CDR3 has 15 residues. Germline V CDR1 and CDR2: MDHEN, SYDVKM. The CDR3 bases are TGTGCCAGCAGTTTCAGGAGCGGGGTGACAGATACGCAGTATTTT. Amino acid sequence: CASSFRSGVTDTQYF.

The chain joins TRBV19 to TRBJ1-2; TRBD1 might be the D (5 bases). V dropped 2 bases and J dropped 7 bases, with 14 bases sitting between them. The CDR3 runs 14 residues. Germline CDR1 is LNHDA and CDR2 is SQIVND (reference sequence). This CDR3 reads CASSITSGRGGYTF. The DNA of the CDR3 is TGTGCCAGTAGTATAACCTCCGGAAGGGGTGGCTACACCTTC.

J is TRBJ2-3 and V is TRBV4-1; no reliable D call. Germline V gene sequence: CDR1 MGHRA, CDR2 YSYEKL. The CDR3 is made up of 12 amino acids. Trimming pared 1 base from V and 6 bases from J, leaving 5 bases between. CDR3 DNA sequence: TGCGCCAGCAGCCAAGGCGCGGATACGCAGTATTTT. It translates to CASSQGADTQYF.

The chain combines TRBV12-3 or TRBV12-4 with TRBJ1-2, with D unclear. CDR3 length: 13 residues. V lost 8 bases, J lost 2 bases, and 12 bases lay in between. CDR3 sequence: CASVKTPNYGYTF. Written as DNA, the CDR3 is TGTGCCAGCGTGAAGACACCCAACTATGGCTACACCTTC.

The chain carries TRBV3-1 (or the pseudogene TRBV3-2) and TRBJ2-7; 8 nucleotides match TRBD2. With V trimmed by 1 base and J by 9 bases, 11 bases remained unmatched. Germline CDR1 and CDR2: LGHDT and YNNKEL (reference sequence). This CDR3 has 15 residues. The CDR3 is CASSQGTGGAFGQYF. CDR3 sequence (DNA): TGTGCCAGCAGCCAAGGGACGGGGGGGGCGTTTGGGCAGTACTTC.

V gene TRBV12-5 combines with J gene TRBJ1-1; D unclear. The germline V and J ends were trimmed by 6 bases and 1 base, with 9 bases remaining between them. In germline, CDR1 is LGHNT, CDR2 FRNRAP. The CDR3 is made up of 13 amino acids. The CDR3 protein is CASGLGSNTEAFF. Written as DNA, the CDR3 is TGTGCTAGTGGACTGGGCTCGAACACTGAAGCTTTCTTT.

V is TRBV6-5 and J is TRBJ2-7; 11 bases fit TRBD2. Unmatched junction bases numbered 12, after V lost 8 bases and J lost 6 bases. Germline V gene data show CDR1 as MNHEY and CDR2 as SVGAGI. The CDR3 runs to 15 residues. DNA of the CDR3: TGTGCCAGCGGGAGGGTAGCGGGGGGGCCGGTCGAGCAGTACTTC. Translating it yields CASGRVAGGPVEQYF.

V and J are TRBV12-3 or TRBV12-4 and TRBJ2-7; a possible D gene is TRBD2 (6 bases). Between the trimmed V and J ends, which lost 4 bases and 7 bases, there was a span of 14 bases. The CDR3 runs to 13 residues. CDR3 loop: CASSSRGTREQYF. In DNA form, the CDR3 reads TGTGCCAGCAGTTCACGAGGGACTCGGGAGCAGTACTTC.

This clone was counted only a few times. This chain links TRBV9 with TRBJ1-6; the match to TRBD1 covers 8 bases. The V and J ends lost 2 bases and 9 bases, in that order; junction bases with no gene match: 4. The CDR3 loop spans 14 amino acids. Germline CDR1 and CDR2: SGDLS and YYNGEE. This CDR3 is CASSVGTGLSPLHF. CDR3 in DNA: TGTGCCAGCAGCGTGGGGACAGGACTTTCACCCCTCCACTTT.

This chain connects TRBV29-1 to TRBJ2-2, with 10 bases lining up with TRBD1. The CDR3 length is 15 residues. With 7 bases clipped from V and 2 bases from J, the junction kept 7 bases outside the gene matches. CDR1 SQVTM and CDR2 ANQGSEA come from the germline V gene. Written as DNA, the CDR3 is TGCAGCGCCCGGGACAGGGGCCCTAACACCGGGGAGCTGTTTTTT. Its translation: CSARDRGPNTGELFF.